This is a list of T cell receptor beta chains from one sample in a study of PD-1 blockade in classical Hodgkin lymphoma. Data came from immunoSEQ multiplex PCR; TCRdb stores just in-frame clones and leaves some out. The sample contains about 9,700 clones, about 82% of which appear only once. Sequenced material: peripheral blood mononuclear cells (PBMCs), taken before the fourth cycle of nivolumab. The receptors were gathered from a human donor with classical Hodgkin lymphoma. CDR3s include the opening cysteine and the closing phenylalanine or tryptophan. The order of the fields is D gene, clone size, V gene, J gene, CDR3 DNA, CDR3 protein. The D gene is left open where the match is weak. Clone sizes are given selectively: once, few, many, or a class where the clone is expanded.

-	-	TRBV28	TRBJ1-4	TGTGCCAGCAGCTCAGTTCGCGGGGATGAAAAACTGTTTTTT	CASSSVRGDEKLFF
-	-	TRBV10-3	TRBJ2-3	TGTGCCATCAGTGAGTCAACTACCAGCACAGATACGCAGTATTTT	CAISESTTSTDTQYF
-	-	TRBV10-2	TRBJ1-2	TGCGCCAGCATTTCGACAGGCCTCTATGGCTACACCTTC	CASISTGLYGYTF
-	-	TRBV30	TRBJ2-7	TGTGCCTGGAGTGTAACTAGGGGGGGCTACGAGCAGTACTTC	CAWSVTRGGYEQYF
-	-	TRBV27	TRBJ2-7	TGTGCCAGCAGTTTAGGTTTGCGGGGGCCCTACGAGCAGTACTTC	CASSLGLRGPYEQYF
-	medium-sized	TRBV20-1	TRBJ2-5	TGCAGTGTCTTAGGCGGGGAGACCCAGTACTTC	CSVLGGETQYF
TRBD1	few	TRBV19	TRBJ1-5	TGTGCCAGTAGGATCGGGACAGGGGGCCTTAATCAGCCCCAGCATTTT	CASRIGTGGLNQPQHF
-	-	TRBV9	TRBJ2-2	TGTGCCAGCAGCGTAGGGGGAAGCACCGGGGAGCTGTTTTTT	CASSVGGSTGELFF
TRBD1	-	TRBV9	TRBJ1-1	TGTGCCAGCAGCGTAGGGAGGACAGGGATCACTGAAGCTTTCTTT	CASSVGRTGITEAFF
-	-	TRBV29-1	TRBJ1-1	TGCAGCGTTAAGGACGGGGAGGGGAGCACTGAAGCTTTCTTT	CSVKDGEGSTEAFF
-	-	TRBV6-1	TRBJ2-7	TGTGCCAGCAGTGAAGCTCAGGGACACGGGGCCTACGAGCAGTACTTC	CASSEAQGHGAYEQYF
-	once	TRBV10-1	TRBJ2-3	TGCGCCAGCAGTGATACGCAGTATTTT	CASSDTQYF
-	-	TRBV28	TRBJ1-1	TGTGCCAGCAGGGCCCCCATGAACACTGAAGCTTTCTTT	CASRAPMNTEAFF
-	-	TRBV30	TRBJ1-2	TGTGCCTGGAGTGGATCTCAGGGGTCCCGCTATGGCTACACCTTC	CAWSGSQGSRYGYTF
-	-	TRBV28	TRBJ2-1	TGTGCCAGCAGTCACGGGTCTTACAATGAGCAGTTCTTC	CASSHGSYNEQFF
TRBD2	few	TRBV19	TRBJ2-2	TGTGCCAGTAGTTTGGGACTAGCGGGGGCCATGACCGGGGAGCTGTTTTTT	CASSLGLAGAMTGELFF
-	few	TRBV15	TRBJ1-1	TGTGCCACCAGCAGAGATGGTCAGGAGGGAGCTTTCTTT	CATSRDGQEGAFF
-	-	TRBV7-9	TRBJ1-1	TGTGCCAGCAGCTTAGGCAGTATCGCTTTCTTT	CASSLGSIAFF
TRBD2	-	TRBV5-1	TRBJ2-3	TGCGCCAGCAGCTCACGGACTAGCGGGGCTAGCACAGATACGCAGTATTTT	CASSSRTSGASTDTQYF
-	-	TRBV21-1	TRBJ2-2	TGTGCCAGCAGCAAAACAGTTGGGAGCGGGGAGCTGTTTTTT	CASSKTVGSGELFF
TRBD2	-	TRBV5-1	TRBJ2-1	TGCGCCAGCAGCTTTACTAGCGGGGGGTCCCCTGAGCAGTTCTTC	CASSFTSGGSPEQFF
-	few	TRBV10-3	TRBJ1-5	TGTGCCATCAGTGCAGGGGGCAATCAGCCCCAGCATTTT	CAISAGGNQPQHF
-	-	TRBV6-5	TRBJ1-2	TGTGCCAGCAGTTTGTCGACTAACTATGGCTACACCTTC	CASSLSTNYGYTF
-	-	TRBV7-9	TRBJ2-2	TGTGCCAGCAGCTTAGTTTGGACGACGAACACCGGGGAGCTGTTTTTT	CASSLVWTTNTGELFF
TRBD2	-	TRBV28	TRBJ2-1	TGTGCCAGTCAGGGACTAGCGGGATCTCGTTCCTACAATGAGCAGTTCTTC	CASQGLAGSRSYNEQFF
-	-	TRBV5-5	TRBJ1-5	TGTGCCAGCAGCCGTCTCGGGGACCAGCCCCAGCATTTT	CASSRLGDQPQHF
-	-	TRBV30	TRBJ2-7	TGTGCCTGGACCCCGCCAGCGACCTACGAGCAGTACTTC	CAWTPPATYEQYF
-	-	TRBV15	TRBJ1-1	TGTGCCACCAGCAGAGATCTAGTCGGAACCGGTGAAGCTTTCTTT	CATSRDLVGTGEAFF
TRBD1	-	TRBV28	TRBJ1-1	TGTGCCAGCAGCGCAGGGGGCGCTAGGACTGAAGCTTTCTTT	CASSAGGARTEAFF
-	-	TRBV11-2	TRBJ2-1	TGTGCCAGCGGACAAGGCGGCAATGAGCAGTTCTTC	CASGQGGNEQFF
-	-	TRBV25-1	TRBJ1-2	TGTGCCAGCAGTGTCGTGACTTCAGCAGGAGGCTACACCTTC	CASSVVTSAGGYTF
TRBD1	-	TRBV30	TRBJ1-2	TGTGCCTGGAGTAGGGCAGGGGGAACTAACTATGGCTACACCTTC	CAWSRAGGTNYGYTF
-	once	TRBV7-9	TRBJ1-1	TGTGCCAGCATCCCGACCGCGGCGAACACTGAAGCTTTCTTT	CASIPTAANTEAFF
TRBD2	-	TRBV2	TRBJ2-3	TGTGCCACCCTGGGGCGGGAGAGCATGTATTTT	CATLGRESMYF
-	-	TRBV7-9	TRBJ2-3	TGTGCCAGCAGCTTAGTCTCGGGGTTGGCAGATACGCAGTATTTT	CASSLVSGLADTQYF
-	-	TRBV30	TRBJ1-2	TGTGCCTGGAGTGTCCCCAGGCTCGTTAACTATGGCTACACCTTC	CAWSVPRLVNYGYTF
TRBD1	-	TRBV28	TRBJ2-1	TGTGCCAGCAGTTTATTGGCAGGGGGCAGTTTCATTGATTTCTACAATGAGCAGTTCTTC	CASSLLAGGSFIDFYNEQFF
-	-	TRBV19	TRBJ1-2	TGTGCCAGTAGTATGCAGACAGCTAACTATGGCTACACCTTC	CASSMQTANYGYTF
TRBD1	-	TRBV28	TRBJ1-5	TGTGCCAGCAGTACTCGACAGGGGTCCTTAGATCAGCCCCAGCATTTT	CASSTRQGSLDQPQHF
TRBD1	-	TRBV13	TRBJ2-7	TGTGCCAGCAGCCTCGGACAGGGACTTCGGTCCTACGAGCAGTACTTC	CASSLGQGLRSYEQYF
-	-	TRBV19	TRBJ1-5	TGTGCCAGTAGTATCCCTACCTCGGGGTCTGGCCAGCCCCAGCATTTT	CASSIPTSGSGQPQHF
TRBD1	-	TRBV6-1	TRBJ2-7	TGTGCCAGCAGAAGGACAGGGGACAACACCTACGAGCAGTACTTC	CASRRTGDNTYEQYF
TRBD2	few	TRBV7-9	TRBJ2-5	TGTGCCAGCAGCTTGGGCCGGACTAGCGGCCAAGAGACCCAGTACTTC	CASSLGRTSGQETQYF
-	-	TRBV5-1	TRBJ1-5	TGCGCCAGCAGCATGGACGGCATATGGGGCAATCAGCCCCAGCATTTT	CASSMDGIWGNQPQHF
-	-	TRBV19	TRBJ2-2	TGTGCCAGTAGTAAGACTCCCCCCGGGGAGCTGTTTTTT	CASSKTPPGELFF
-	once	TRBV7-6	TRBJ2-1	TGTGCCAGCAGCCCGACCTGGTCAGGGGTCTACAATGAGCAGTTCTTC	CASSPTWSGVYNEQFF
-	-	TRBV11-1	TRBJ1-1	TGTGCCAGCAGCTTTGGGAACACTGAAGCTTTCTTT	CASSFGNTEAFF
-	-	TRBV5-4	TRBJ1-4	TGTGCCACCGGCTTTTCTGGGCAGAGTACCGTTACTGAAAAACTGTTTTTT	CATGFSGQSTVTEKLFF
TRBD1	-	TRBV10-3	TRBJ1-3	TGTGCCATCCGGGACAGGGGGTCTATAAACACCATATATTTT	CAIRDRGSINTIYF
-	-	TRBV11-3	TRBJ2-1	TGTGCCAGCAGCACCTTAGGGAGCTCCTACAATGAGCAGTTCTTC	CASSTLGSSYNEQFF
-	-	TRBV11-1	TRBJ2-3	TGTGCCAGCAGCTTCGGCACAGATACGCAGTATTTT	CASSFGTDTQYF
TRBD2	-	TRBV25-1	TRBJ2-7	TGTGCCAGCAGGGGGACTAGCGGCTACGAGCAGTACTTC	CASRGTSGYEQYF
TRBD2	few	TRBV11-2	TRBJ2-3	TGTGCCAGCAGCTTAGTGGGACTAGCGGGAGGGCCAAATACGCAGTATTTT	CASSLVGLAGGPNTQYF
-	few	TRBV18	TRBJ1-2	TGTGCCAGCTCATTACGGGGCACCGGGATATCCTATGGCTACACCTTC	CASSLRGTGISYGYTF
TRBD1	-	TRBV10-3	TRBJ2-1	TGTGCCATCAATGGGCAGGGGGTCAAGAGCTCCTACAATGAGCAGTTCTTC	CAINGQGVKSSYNEQFF
TRBD2	-	TRBV27	TRBJ2-1	TGTGCCAGCAGTTTTTTGACTAGCGGGGCCAATGAGCAGTTCTTC	CASSFLTSGANEQFF